The TCR beta chain under discussion was sequenced for a study of cytomegalovirus exposure and HLA in healthy donors. Findings and limits, study-wide: Apart from CMV serostatus, no immune exposure information was available. In a later analysis, across HLA loci, associated TCR counts were highest for DRB1, lowest for HLA-C. A later analysis associated some 16,000 TCR beta sequences with HLA alleles at a 0.05 false discovery rate.

The PCR employed 60 Vbeta primers together with 13 Jbeta primers. Only in-frame clones appear in the TCRdb table, and some are missing; sequencing was by immunoSEQ multiplex PCR. The sample includes about 200,000 clones, around 75% of them seen just once. On this clone: Its specificity is unknown.

The germline V gene encodes CDR1 MNHEY and CDR2 SMNVEV (reference sequence). The CDR3 contains 13 residues. V shed 0 bases and J shed 4 bases, with 6 bases lying between them. The J gene is TRBJ1-2, the V gene TRBV27, with a weak D call TRBD1 (6 bases). The sequence came from a male donor in good health and CMV-seropositive. The sample was PBMCs. CDR3 loop: CASSLSQGYGYTF. In nucleotides, the CDR3 is TGTGCCAGCAGTTTATCACAGGGCTATGGCTACACCTTC.